This TCR beta chain was sequenced for a study of shared clonotypes between healthy human individuals. Data came from immunoSEQ multiplex PCR; TCRdb stores just in-frame clones and leaves some out. The data show over 1.4 million clones, with around 97% seen just once and more than 0.9% held by the top ten. CDR1 SGDLS and CDR2 YYNGEE come from the germline V gene. Losses at the gene ends were 0 bases for V and 8 bases for J; bases not matched to a gene: 7. This CDR3 region has 16 residues. This clonotype originated in a man aged 30 to 45 in good health. The sequenced sample was naive CD4+ T cells sorted from blood. Subset noted: CD45RA+ positively selected. The rearrangement links TRBV9 to TRBJ2-1; 11 bases align to TRBD2. Here the CDR3 reads CASSVGGGLAGYEQFF. In DNA, the CDR3 is TGTGCCAGCAGCGTAGGAGGCGGACTAGCGGGTTATGAGCAGTTCTTC.